This TCR beta chain was found in a study of blood T cell repertoires in COVID-19. Study at large: Sources were T cells, B-cell-depleted T cells, or PBMCs; the material itself was cDNA or gDNA.

Repertoires were generated with immunoSEQ multiplex PCR, while TCRdb's copy carries only in-frame clones and drops some. The table includes 200,000 to 300,000 clones, 80% to 90% detected once. The sequence was collected from a man in his 60s with acute or convalescent COVID-19. The sample was peripheral blood.

The CDR3 sequence is CASSPPRSGGRTGANVLTF. In DNA, the CDR3 is TGTGCCAGCTCACCACCGCGATCGGGGGGAAGAACTGGGGCCAACGTCCTGACTTTC. The chain joins TRBV18 to TRBJ2-6, with TRBD2 matching 7 bases. The V gene's germline CDR1 is KGHSH and CDR2 LQKENI. This CDR3 spans 19 amino acids. J gave up 2 bases and V 0 bases, and 10 bases lay outside the gene matches.